The subject of this entry is one T cell receptor beta chain. CDR3 length: 14 amino acids. The germline V and J ends were trimmed by 2 bases and 2 bases, with 10 bases remaining between them. Germline V lookup: CDR1 SGHTA, CDR2 FQGNSA. The record originates from a study of blood T cells in healthy people across ages. Primed by a sample-barcoded 5' primer and a J-beta primer mix, a second PCR proceeded for roughly 6 to 12 cycles. With 12 random nucleotides, a template-switch adaptor tagged each individual cDNA molecule. TCRdb independently ran MiXCR on the 5' RACE reads; one entry per CDR3 protein. This table has 710,000 or so distinct CDR3 sequences, about 20% appearing once. There were healthy Caucasian individuals from Russia, aged roughly 6 to 100, serving as donors.

Sequencing was performed on blood. V is TRBV7-2 and J is TRBJ2-7; D not certain. The sequence came from a man aged 70-80 years in good health. CDR3 sequence (DNA): TGTGCCAGCAGCTTAAATCACGGTCCCTACGAGCAGTACTTC. This sequence encodes CASSLNHGPYEQYF.